The sequence of this TCR beta chain was determined in a study of shared clonotypes between healthy human individuals. Overall study findings and caveats: Lower generation probabilities were found for non-shared clonotypes than for those shared by all four donors.

Some clones are missing from TCRdb's copy, which holds only in-frame ones; the method was immunoSEQ multiplex PCR. This sample has about 600,000 clones, with about 95% found just once. The naive CD8 subset, CD45RO-negative cells positively selected for CCR7, excluded terminally differentiated effector memory CD45RA+ cells. Regarding this clone: Antigen specificity is unknown.

The sequence was collected from a woman aged 25 to 39 in good health. Source material: naive CD8+ T cells sorted from blood.

The CDR3 region has the DNA TGTGCCAGCAGTTTCGGCTGGCGGGACAACACCGGGGAGCTGTTTTTT. Translated, it gives CASSFGWRDNTGELFF. This chain joins TRBV28 and TRBJ2-2; possibly TRBD2 for D (6 bases). This CDR3 contains 16 residues. Looked up from germline, CDR1 is MDHEN and CDR2 is SYDVKM. V gave up 3 bases and J gave up 2 bases, with 13 bases separating them.